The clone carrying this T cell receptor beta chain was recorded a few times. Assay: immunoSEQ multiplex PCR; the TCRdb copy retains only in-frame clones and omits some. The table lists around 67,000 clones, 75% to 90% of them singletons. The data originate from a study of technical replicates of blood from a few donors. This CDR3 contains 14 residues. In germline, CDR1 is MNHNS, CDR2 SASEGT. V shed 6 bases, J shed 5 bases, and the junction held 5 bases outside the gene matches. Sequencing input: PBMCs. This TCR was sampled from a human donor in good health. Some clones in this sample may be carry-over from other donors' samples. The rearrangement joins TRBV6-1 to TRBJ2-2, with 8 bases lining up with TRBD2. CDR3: CASSYGGETGELFF. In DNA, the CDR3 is TGTGCCAGCAGCTACGGGGGGGAGACCGGGGAGCTGTTTTTT.